Each of the 2 T cell receptor beta chains below was sequenced from the same sample in a study of blood T cell repertoires in COVID-19 (dated by TCRdb to the early 2020s). The library relied on the immunoSEQ multiplex PCR assay. TCRdb's version of the immuneACCESS table is confined to in-frame rearrangements and falls short of the full clone set. An unresolved V gene accounts for under half of the shortfall where checked; the remainder is of unknown origin. Within this sample are 200,000 to 250,000 clones, with 80% to 90% of them counted one time only. The ten largest account for around 0.97% of the sample. Sequencing input: peripheral blood. These receptors were taken from a man between 35 and 55 years old with acute or convalescent COVID-19.

The genes are TRBV16 and TRBJ2-2; D is possibly TRBD1 (6 bases). Germline CDR1 is KGHSY and CDR2 is FQNENV. The CDR3 runs to 13 residues. Trimming stripped 6 bases from V and 3 bases from J, with 8 bases between. The CDR3 here is CASSYRDTGELFF. CDR3 in DNA: TGTGCCAGCAGTTACAGGGACACCGGGGAGCTGTTTTTT.

V usage is TRBV7-9 and J usage is TRBJ2-1; weak D call: TRBD1 (6 bases). The CDR3 has 15 residues. Germline lookup yields CDR1 SEHNR and CDR2 FQNEAQ (reference sequence). The V end was cut by 2 bases, the J end by 8 bases, with 16 bases between. Here the CDR3 reads CASSLSFSGVHEQFF. The CDR3 bases are TGTGCCAGCAGCTTAAGTTTCTCAGGGGTCCATGAGCAGTTCTTC. Looking up the rest from reference TRBV7-9 and TRBJ2-1 gives the full variable domain: DTGVSQNPRHKITKRGQNVTFRCDPISEHNRLYWYRQTLGQGPEFLTYFQNEAQLEKSRLLSDRFSAERPKGSFSTLEIQRTEQGDSAMYLCASSLSFSGVHEQFFGPGTRLTVL.